This T cell receptor (beta chain) was found in a study of siplizumab effects on memory and regulatory T cells. Overall study results and limits: Alloreactive sequences whose origin lay in unstimulated CD4+ memory cells were significantly reduced by siplizumab. The alloreactive clones that mapped to unstimulated subsets made up only a minor fraction.

Assaying covered roughly 92,000 TCR templates per sample. Only in-frame clones appear in the TCRdb table, and some are missing; sequencing was by immunoSEQ multiplex PCR. The table lists about 100,000 clones, around 94% of them singletons. This CDR3 has 15 residues. Trimming cost V 5 bases and J 2 bases, with 13 bases left between them. Germline CDR1 reads SEHNR; CDR2 reads FQNEAQ (reference sequence). Comment on this clone: Its matching antigen is unknown.

The TCR originated in a human donor in good health. The material sequenced was Tregs sorted from blood. V and J are TRBV7-9 and TRBJ2-1; TRBD1 might be the D (5 bases). DNA of the CDR3: TGTGCCAGCAGCCCCCAGGGTCGTCCCTACAATGAGCAGTTCTTC. The encoded protein is CASSPQGRPYNEQFF. The full variable domain, with the rest looked up from reference TRBV7-9 and TRBJ2-1, is DTGVSQNPRHKITKRGQNVTFRCDPISEHNRLYWYRQTLGQGPEFLTYFQNEAQLEKSRLLSDRFSAERPKGSFSTLEIQRTEQGDSAMYLCASSPQGRPYNEQFFGPGTRLTVL.